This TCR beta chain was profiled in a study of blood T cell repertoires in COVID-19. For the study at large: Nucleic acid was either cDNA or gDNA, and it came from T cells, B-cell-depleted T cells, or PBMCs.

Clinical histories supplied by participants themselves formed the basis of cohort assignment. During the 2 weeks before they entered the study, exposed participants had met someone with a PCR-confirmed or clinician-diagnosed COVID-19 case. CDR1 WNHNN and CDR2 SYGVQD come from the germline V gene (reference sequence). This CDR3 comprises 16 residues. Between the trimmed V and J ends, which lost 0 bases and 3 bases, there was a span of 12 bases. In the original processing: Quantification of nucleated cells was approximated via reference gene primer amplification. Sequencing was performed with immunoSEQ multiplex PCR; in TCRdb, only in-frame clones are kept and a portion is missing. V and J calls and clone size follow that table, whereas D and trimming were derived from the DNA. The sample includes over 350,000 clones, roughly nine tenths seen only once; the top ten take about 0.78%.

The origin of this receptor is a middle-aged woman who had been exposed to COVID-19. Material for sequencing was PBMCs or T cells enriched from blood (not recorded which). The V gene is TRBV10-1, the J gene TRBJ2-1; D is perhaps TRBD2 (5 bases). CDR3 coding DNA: TGCGCCAGCAGTGAGTCCGCCCAGCGGAGCTACAATGAGCAGTTCTTC. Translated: CASSESAQRSYNEQFF.